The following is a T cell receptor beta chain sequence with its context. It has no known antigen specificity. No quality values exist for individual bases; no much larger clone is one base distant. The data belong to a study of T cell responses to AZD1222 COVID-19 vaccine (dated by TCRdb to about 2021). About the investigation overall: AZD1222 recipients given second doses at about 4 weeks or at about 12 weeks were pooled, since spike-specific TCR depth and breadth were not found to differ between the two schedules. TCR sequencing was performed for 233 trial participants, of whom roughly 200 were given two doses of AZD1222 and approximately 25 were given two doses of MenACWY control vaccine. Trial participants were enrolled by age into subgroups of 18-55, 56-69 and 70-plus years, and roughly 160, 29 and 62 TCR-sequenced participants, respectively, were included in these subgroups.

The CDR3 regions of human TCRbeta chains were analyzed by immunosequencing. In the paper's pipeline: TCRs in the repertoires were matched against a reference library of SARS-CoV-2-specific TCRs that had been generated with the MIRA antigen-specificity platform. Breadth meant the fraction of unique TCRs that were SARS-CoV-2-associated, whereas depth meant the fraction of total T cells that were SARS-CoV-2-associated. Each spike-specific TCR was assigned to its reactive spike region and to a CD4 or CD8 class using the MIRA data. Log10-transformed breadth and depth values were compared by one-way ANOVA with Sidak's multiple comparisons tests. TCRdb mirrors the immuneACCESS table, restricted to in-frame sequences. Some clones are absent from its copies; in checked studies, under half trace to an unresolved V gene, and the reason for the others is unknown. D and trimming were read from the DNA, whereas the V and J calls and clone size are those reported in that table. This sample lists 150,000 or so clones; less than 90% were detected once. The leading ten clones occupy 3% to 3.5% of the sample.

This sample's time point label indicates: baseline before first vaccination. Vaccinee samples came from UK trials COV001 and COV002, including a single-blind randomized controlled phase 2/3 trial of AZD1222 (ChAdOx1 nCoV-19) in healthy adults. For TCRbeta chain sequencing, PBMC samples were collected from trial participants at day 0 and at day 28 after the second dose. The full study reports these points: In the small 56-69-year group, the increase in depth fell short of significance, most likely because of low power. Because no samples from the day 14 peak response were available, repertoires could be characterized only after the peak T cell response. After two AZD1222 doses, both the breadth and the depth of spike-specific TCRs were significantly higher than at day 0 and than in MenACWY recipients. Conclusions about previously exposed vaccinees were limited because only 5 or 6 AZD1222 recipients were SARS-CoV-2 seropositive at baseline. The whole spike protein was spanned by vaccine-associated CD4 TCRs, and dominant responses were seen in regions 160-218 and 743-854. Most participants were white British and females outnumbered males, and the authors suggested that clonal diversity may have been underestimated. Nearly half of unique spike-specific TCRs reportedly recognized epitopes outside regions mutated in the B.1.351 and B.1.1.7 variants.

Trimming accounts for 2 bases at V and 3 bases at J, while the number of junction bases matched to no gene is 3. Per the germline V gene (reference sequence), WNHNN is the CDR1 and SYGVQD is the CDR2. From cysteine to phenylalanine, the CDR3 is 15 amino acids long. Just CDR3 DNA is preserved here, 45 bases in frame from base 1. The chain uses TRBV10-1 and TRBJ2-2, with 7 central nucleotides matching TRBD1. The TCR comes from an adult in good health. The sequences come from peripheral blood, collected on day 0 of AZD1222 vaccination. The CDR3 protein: CASSERQGDTGELFF. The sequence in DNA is TGCGCCAGCAGTGAGCGACAGGGAGACACCGGGGAGCTGTTTTTT.